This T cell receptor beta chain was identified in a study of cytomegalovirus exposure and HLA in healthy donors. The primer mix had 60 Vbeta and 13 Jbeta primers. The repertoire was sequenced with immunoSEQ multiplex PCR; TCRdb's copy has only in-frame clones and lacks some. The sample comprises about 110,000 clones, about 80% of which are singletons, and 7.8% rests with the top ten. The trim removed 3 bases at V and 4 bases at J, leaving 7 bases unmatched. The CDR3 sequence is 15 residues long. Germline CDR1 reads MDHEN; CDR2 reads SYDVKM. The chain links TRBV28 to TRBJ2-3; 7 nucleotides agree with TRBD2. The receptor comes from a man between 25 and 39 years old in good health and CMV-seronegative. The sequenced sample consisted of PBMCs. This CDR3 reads CASSFVGTKADTQYF. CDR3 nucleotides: TGTGCCAGCAGTTTCGTTGGGACTAAGGCAGATACGCAGTATTTT.